Below are 17 T cell receptor beta chains sequenced from a single sample in a study of blood T cell repertoires in COVID-19. Libraries were prepared by immunoSEQ multiplex PCR; TCRdb keeps only in-frame clonotypes and omits some of them. The sample lists about 120,000 clones, about 83% occurring once. The sample comprised peripheral blood. The origin of the receptors is a woman between 45 and 65 years old with acute or convalescent COVID-19.

The chain couples TRBV9 to TRBJ2-1, with D possibly TRBD2 on 6 matching bases. The germline V and J ends were trimmed by 3 bases and 7 bases, with 20 bases remaining between them. The CDR3 consists of 16 residues. In germline, CDR1 is SGDLS, CDR2 YYNGEE. CDR3 in DNA: TGTGCCAGCAGCGCCGAAACTAGCTCAATAGATAATGAGCAGTTCTTC. Protein product: CASSAETSSIDNEQFF.

V gene TRBV9 combines with J gene TRBJ1-2; no clear D gene. The CDR3 spans 14 residues. Germline V gene lookup returns CDR1 SGDLS and CDR2 YYNGEE. V lost 3 bases, J lost 0 bases, and 9 bases lay in between. This CDR3 reads CASSAYNANYGYTF. For the CDR3, the DNA is TGTGCCAGCAGCGCGTACAACGCTAACTATGGCTACACCTTC.

The rearrangement links TRBV2 to TRBJ2-2; TRBD2 matches 10 bases. This CDR3 has 15 residues. The germline V gene has CDR1 SNHLY and CDR2 FYNNEI. Trimming took 7 bases from V and 5 from J; bases not matched to a gene: 7. CDR3 residues: CASKTSSGGTGELFF. The CDR3 nucleotides read TGTGCCAGCAAGACCAGTAGCGGGGGGACCGGGGAGCTGTTTTTT.

In this sample, this clone turned up a few times. This chain connects TRBV29-1 to TRBJ1-2; weak D call: TRBD1 (5 bases). The V end lost 6 bases, the J end lost 0 bases, and 17 bases lay between the germline ends. The CDR3 consists of 15 residues. Germline V gives CDR1 SQVTM, CDR2 ANQGSEA. The CDR3 sequence is CSVSGDPRANYGYTF. In nucleotides, the CDR3 is TGCAGCGTGAGCGGGGACCCAAGAGCTAACTATGGCTACACCTTC.

This clone was seen only once. The V and J genes are TRBV5-1 and TRBJ2-1, with no clear D. The germline CDR1 and CDR2 sequences are SGHRS and YFSETQ. V lost 3 bases, J lost 1 base, and 17 bases lay in between. The CDR3 is made up of 17 amino acids. CDR3 residues: CASSSLNGSLSYNEQFF. DNA of the CDR3: TGCGCCAGCAGCTCCCTCAACGGGTCTCTATCCTACAATGAGCAGTTCTTC.

V and J are TRBV5-1 and TRBJ1-6, with D possibly matching TRBD1 (5 bases). Trimming took off 0 bases at V and 7 bases at J, with 11 bases between the two ends. The CDR3 runs to 15 residues. Looked up from germline, CDR1 is SGHRS and CDR2 is YFSETQ. The CDR3 region is CASSLAAKGNSPLHF. DNA for the CDR3: TGCGCCAGCAGCTTGGCCGCGAAGGGGAATTCACCCCTCCACTTT. Together with reference TRBV5-1 and TRBJ1-6, the CDR3 gives the full variable domain: KAGVTQTPRYLIKTRGQQVTLSCSPISGHRSVSWYQQTPGQGLQFLFEYFSETQRNKGNFPGRFSGRQFSNSRSEMNVSTLELGDSALYLCASSLAAKGNSPLHFGNGTRLTVT.

The CDR3 DNA sequence: TGTGCCAGTAGTACCATTAGCGGGAGAGGCACAGATACGCAGTATTTT. It yields the protein CASSTISGRGTDTQYF. The chain carries TRBV19 and TRBJ2-3, with 9 bases fitting TRBD2. Germline V CDR1 and CDR2: LNHDA, SQIVND (reference sequence). The CDR3 covers 16 residues. V dropped 4 bases and J dropped 1; count of bases not matched to a gene: 6.

V is TRBV14 and J is TRBJ2-3; 8 bases agree with TRBD1. CDR1 is SGHDN, CDR2 FVKESK, per germline. This CDR3 is built from 15 residues. Trimming cost V 4 bases and J 0 bases; bases outside gene matches: 3. The CDR3 coding sequence is TGTGCCAGCAGCCGGGACAGGATTAGCACAGATACGCAGTATTTT. This translates into CASSRDRISTDTQYF.

V gene TRBV15 combines with J gene TRBJ1-1, with D perhaps matching TRBD1 (6 bases). Germline-derived CDR1 and CDR2 are LNHNV and YYDKDF (reference sequence). V gave up 0 bases and J gave up 4 bases, with 9 bases separating them. The CDR3 is 14 amino acids. The CDR3 region has the DNA TGTGCCACCAGCAGAGAAAGGGGGGGCACTGAAGCTTTCTTT. The encoded protein is CATSRERGGTEAFF.

The chain is built from TRBV25-1 and TRBJ1-1; D uncertain. The CDR3 runs 15 residues. CDR1 is MGHDK and CDR2 is SYGVNS in the germline V gene. Trimming shortened V by 0 bases and J by 5 bases, and 13 bases separated the two germline ends. The CDR3 DNA follows: TGTGCCAGCAGTGAATATATGTCAGGCCGTACTGAAGCTTTCTTT. As protein: CASSEYMSGRTEAFF.

The chain is built from TRBV18 and TRBJ1-2; 12 bases agree with TRBD1. CDR3 length: 16 amino acids. V was clipped by 3 bases and J by 7 bases; unmatched bases: 9. Germline V gives CDR1 KGHSH, CDR2 LQKENI. The CDR3 loop reads CASSPSPGQGARGYTF. In nucleotides, the CDR3 is TGTGCCAGCTCACCCAGCCCGGGACAGGGGGCGCGTGGCTACACCTTC.

Only one count was recorded for this clone. The V call is TRBV6-2 or TRBV6-3, the J call TRBJ2-1; possible D gene TRBD1, 6 bases. This CDR3 region has 13 residues. Germline values: CDR1 MNHEY, CDR2 SVGEGT. The V and J ends lost 2 bases and 8 bases respectively, with 10 bases between them. CDR3 residues: CASSYQGWDEQFF. In nucleotides, the CDR3 is TGTGCCAGCAGTTACCAGGGGTGGGATGAGCAGTTCTTC.

This clone was detected only a few times. CDR3 protein: CASSLEAGNTEAFF. DNA for the CDR3: TGTGCCAGCAGCTTAGAGGCGGGGAACACTGAAGCTTTCTTT. The chain uses TRBV7-9 and TRBJ1-1; D ambiguous. Germline loops: CDR1 SEHNR, CDR2 FQNEAQ (reference sequence). V was shortened by 1 base and J by 1 base, with 7 bases between the two germline ends. The CDR3 contains 14 residues.

The chain links TRBV30 to TRBJ1-5; 9 bases agree with TRBD1. V trimming: 1 base; J trimming: 8 bases; junction bases outside the gene matches: 15. The CDR3 sequence is 17 residues long. Germline assignment: CDR1 GTSNPN and CDR2 SVGIG (reference sequence). The CDR3 spells CAWSGGGTGPLGEPQHF. Here the CDR3 DNA reads TGTGCCTGGAGTGGGGGAGGGACAGGGCCATTAGGGGAGCCCCAGCATTTT.

The genes are TRBV7-9 and TRBJ2-2; no clear D. Germline CDR1 is SEHNR and CDR2 is FQNEAQ (reference sequence). CDR3 length: 13 amino acids. V lost 6 bases to trimming and J lost 4 bases, with 9 bases between them. CDR3 residues: CASSYRGTGELFF. The CDR3 coding sequence is TGTGCCAGCAGTTACCGCGGCACCGGGGAGCTGTTTTTT.

The chain recombines TRBV5-1 with TRBJ2-5, with 11 nucleotides matching TRBD1. The CDR3 is made up of 16 amino acids. Germline V gene lookup returns CDR1 SGHRS and CDR2 YFSETQ. The junction had 5 bases not matched to a gene; V was cut back by 0 bases and J by 4 bases. CDR3 nucleotide sequence: TGCGCCAGCAGCTTGGTAGGACAGGGGGCTTCAGAGACCCAGTACTTC. This encodes CASSLVGQGASETQYF.

This clone appeared a single time. This chain uses TRBV5-4 with TRBJ1-2, with a weak D call TRBD1 (6 bases). CDR3 length equals 16 residues. Per the germline V gene, CDR1 is SGHNT and CDR2 is YYREEE (reference sequence). V dropped 0 bases and J dropped 6 bases, with 18 bases sitting between them. This CDR3 is CASSLGTTGLVDGYTF. The CDR3 bases are TGTGCCAGCAGCTTGGGAACCACAGGGCTGGTCGATGGCTACACCTTC.